These 8 T cell receptor beta chains share one sample of origin, sequenced in a study of type 1 regulatory T cells. TCRdb re-analysed the reads in MiXCR, keeping a single row per CDR3 protein. The data contain about 14,000 distinct CDR3 sequences, roughly 13% of them singletons. No antigen is known for these receptors. Sample: cultured T cells, either the whole culture or a sorted T cell fraction (not recorded which). All receptors derive from a human donor in good health.

This clonotype was seen repeatedly, ten times or more. The V and J genes are TRBV27 and TRBJ1-4; D remains unclear. CDR3 length: 18 residues. V was trimmed by 2 bases and J by 5 bases, leaving 21 bases between them. The germline CDR1 and CDR2 sequences are MNHEY and SMNVEV (reference sequence). The CDR3: CASSLGPRQRSENEKLFF. The CDR3 DNA follows: TGTGCCAGCAGTTTAGGGCCGAGGCAGAGGAGTGAAAATGAAAAACTGTTTTTT.

This clonotype was detected many times. The J gene is TRBJ1-4, the V gene TRBV12-3 or TRBV12-4; D gene ambiguous. The CDR3 covers 16 residues. Trimming left V 7 bases short and J 8 bases short, with 23 bases between. The CDR3, as DNA: TGTGCCAGCACCTTTTACGTAGGGCCGGCTGTAGAAAAACTGTTTTTT. This codes for CASTFYVGPAVEKLFF.

The chain uses TRBV5-1 and TRBJ1-4, with no clear D. The V gene's germline CDR1 is SGHRS and CDR2 YFSETQ. This CDR3 is built from 16 residues. V was cut by 4 bases and J by 1 base, with 14 bases left in between. This CDR3 is CASSQNVGGTNEKLFF. As DNA, the CDR3 is TGCGCCAGCAGCCAGAACGTTGGTGGAACTAATGAAAAACTGTTTTTT.

There are many counts of this clonotype. The rearrangement uses TRBV27 and TRBJ2-5, with 15 bases fitting TRBD2. Germline trimming cut 5 bases from V and 2 bases from J; bases unmatched to any gene: 6. Germline V gene sequence: CDR1 MNHEY, CDR2 SMNVEV (reference sequence). CDR3 length equals 17 residues. CDR3 residues: CASSRRGLAGGQETQYF. The CDR3, as DNA: TGTGCCAGCAGTCGACGGGGACTAGCGGGAGGACAAGAGACCCAGTACTTC.

By frequency in the sample, this clonotype is medium-sized (0.01 to 0.1%). The rearrangement links TRBV5-1 to TRBJ1-6; TRBD1 matches 7 bases. The CDR3 is 14 amino acids. With 1 base clipped from V and 8 bases from J, the junction kept 3 bases outside the gene matches. Germline loops: CDR1 SGHRS, CDR2 YFSETQ. The CDR3 protein is CASSLIGGDSPLHF. CDR3 in DNA: TGCGCCAGCAGCTTGATAGGGGGCGATTCACCCCTCCACTTT.

This clonotype occurred many times. The chain employs TRBV7-3 and TRBJ2-2; 8 bases agree with TRBD2. The CDR3 is made up of 14 amino acids. Germline V gene data show CDR1 as SGHTA and CDR2 as FQGTGA. V lost 6 bases to trimming and J lost 7 bases; unmatched junction nucleotides: 7. In nucleotides, the CDR3 is TGTGCCAGCAGGCCGGGACTAGGGTTCGGGGAGCTGTTTTTT. This gives the protein CASRPGLGFGELFF.

The sample holds many counts of this clonotype. The rearrangement links TRBV25-1 to TRBJ1-1; tentatively, D is TRBD1 (5 bases). The CDR3 is made up of 13 amino acids. V was shortened by 4 bases and J by 1 base, with 7 bases between the two germline ends. Germline CDR1 is MGHDK and CDR2 is SYGVNS. CDR3 loop: CASSAQENTEAFF. The CDR3 DNA reads TGTGCCAGCAGTGCACAGGAGAACACTGAAGCTTTCTTT.

This clonotype has only a few counts. The J gene is TRBJ2-3, the V gene TRBV19; TRBD2 agrees at 9 bases. CDR3 size: 15 residues. Germline trimming cut 9 bases from V and 2 bases from J; bases unmatched to any gene: 9. Germline V gene lookup returns CDR1 LNHDA and CDR2 SQIVND (reference sequence). The CDR3 reads CASRLKREATDTQYF. The CDR3 nucleotides are TGTGCCAGCCGTCTGAAGCGGGAGGCCACAGATACGCAGTATTTT. The full variable domain, with the rest looked up from reference TRBV19 and TRBJ2-3, is DGGITQSPKYLFRKEGQNVTLSCEQNLNHDAMYWYRQDPGQGLRLIYYSQIVNDFQKGDIAEGYSVSREKKESFPLTVTSAQKNPTAFYLCASRLKREATDTQYFGPGTRLTVL.